This TCR beta chain was documented in a study of breast tumors, draining lymph nodes, adjacent tissues. In its sample, this clonotype was seen many times. The antigen remains unidentified. A much larger clone is a single base away; this may be a read error. Via MiXCR, TCRdb re-called the multiplex PCR reads, giving one row per CDR3 protein. The sample lists about 20,000 distinct CDR3 sequences; about a third were seen once. The CDR3 spans 15 residues. CDR1 and CDR2 (germline): DFQATT, SNEGSKA (reference sequence). V dropped 5 bases and J dropped 1; count of bases not matched to a gene: 4. Study findings and constraints: Most tumor T cells seemingly derive from lymph node, then expand in tumor. Luminal-like breast cancer showed significantly higher tumor–nontumor repertoire similarity than basal-like. Tumor TCR diversity was below lymph nodes but above nontumor tissue. Data only fit, rather than demonstrated, lymph node origin of most tumor T cells.

Sequencing used breast tumor tissue. This TCR came from a female donor with breast cancer. Some clones in this sample may be carry-over from other donors' samples. The rearrangement joins TRBV20-1 to TRBJ1-6; TRBD1 agrees at 8 bases. CDR3 sequence reads: CSAGQGGSYNSPLHF. The DNA for the CDR3 is TGCAGTGCTGGACAGGGAGGGTCCTATAATTCACCCCTCCACTTT.